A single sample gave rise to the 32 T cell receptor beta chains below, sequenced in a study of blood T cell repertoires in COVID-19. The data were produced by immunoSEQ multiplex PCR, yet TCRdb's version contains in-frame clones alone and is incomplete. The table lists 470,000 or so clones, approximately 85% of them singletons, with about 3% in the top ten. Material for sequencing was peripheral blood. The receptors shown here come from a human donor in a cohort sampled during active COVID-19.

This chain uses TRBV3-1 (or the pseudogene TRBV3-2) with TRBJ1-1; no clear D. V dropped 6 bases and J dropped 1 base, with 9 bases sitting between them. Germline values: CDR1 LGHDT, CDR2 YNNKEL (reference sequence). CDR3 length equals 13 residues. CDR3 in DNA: TGTGCCAGCAGTCTGCGGGGGAACACTGAAGCTTTCTTT. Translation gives CASSLRGNTEAFF.

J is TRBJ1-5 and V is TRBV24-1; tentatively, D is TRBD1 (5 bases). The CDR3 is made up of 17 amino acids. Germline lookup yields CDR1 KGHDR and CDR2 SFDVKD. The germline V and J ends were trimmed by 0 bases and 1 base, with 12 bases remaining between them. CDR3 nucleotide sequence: TGTGCCACCAGTGATTTGAGGGCCTGGACAAGCAATCAGCCCCAGCATTTT. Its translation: CATSDLRAWTSNQPQHF.

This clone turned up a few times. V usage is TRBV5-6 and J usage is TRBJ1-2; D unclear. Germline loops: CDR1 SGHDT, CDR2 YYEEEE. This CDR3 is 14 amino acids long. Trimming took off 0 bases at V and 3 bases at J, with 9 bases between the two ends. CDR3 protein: CASSLVRAYYGYTF. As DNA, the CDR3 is TGTGCCAGCAGCTTGGTGCGGGCGTACTATGGCTACACCTTC.

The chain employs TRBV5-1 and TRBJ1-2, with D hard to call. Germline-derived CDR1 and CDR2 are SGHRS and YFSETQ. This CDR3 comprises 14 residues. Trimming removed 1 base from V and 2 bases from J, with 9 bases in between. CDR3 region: CASSLPGENYGYTF. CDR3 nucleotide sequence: TGCGCCAGCAGCTTGCCTGGGGAGAACTATGGCTACACCTTC.

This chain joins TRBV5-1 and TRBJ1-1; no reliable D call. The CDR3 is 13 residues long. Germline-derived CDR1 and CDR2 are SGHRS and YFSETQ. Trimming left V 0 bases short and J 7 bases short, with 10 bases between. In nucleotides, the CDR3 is TGCGCCAGCAGCTTGGGTACGGTAAATGAAGCTTTCTTT. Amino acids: CASSLGTVNEAFF.

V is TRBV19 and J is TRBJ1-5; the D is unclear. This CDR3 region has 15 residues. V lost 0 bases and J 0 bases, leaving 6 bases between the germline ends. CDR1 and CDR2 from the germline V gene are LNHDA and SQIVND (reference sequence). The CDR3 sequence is CASSIDYSSNQPQHF. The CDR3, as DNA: TGTGCCAGTAGTATAGATTACAGTAGCAATCAGCCCCAGCATTTT.

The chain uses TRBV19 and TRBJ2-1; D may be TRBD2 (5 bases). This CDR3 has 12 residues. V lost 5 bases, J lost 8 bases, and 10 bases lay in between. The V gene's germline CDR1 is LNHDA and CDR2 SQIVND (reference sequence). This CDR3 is CASSFTGYEQFF. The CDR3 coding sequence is TGTGCCAGTAGTTTTACGGGGTATGAGCAGTTCTTC.

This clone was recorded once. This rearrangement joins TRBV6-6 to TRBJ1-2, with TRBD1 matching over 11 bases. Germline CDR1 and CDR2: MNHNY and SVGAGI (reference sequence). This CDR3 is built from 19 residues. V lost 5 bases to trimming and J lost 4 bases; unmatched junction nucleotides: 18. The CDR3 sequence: CASSPTHRDRGMVSYGYTF. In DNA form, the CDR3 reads TGTGCCAGCAGTCCAACTCACCGGGACAGGGGGATGGTCTCCTATGGCTACACCTTC.

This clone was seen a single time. The DNA of the CDR3 is TGTGCCAGCAGTGAATACAGGGAGGCCTCCTACAATGAGCAGTTCTTC. As protein: CASSEYREASYNEQFF. The chain is built from TRBV25-1 and TRBJ2-1, with a possible D match to TRBD2 (6 bases). The CDR3 runs 16 residues. Between the trimmed V and J ends, which lost 0 bases and 0 bases, there was a span of 9 bases. Per the germline V gene, CDR1 is MGHDK and CDR2 is SYGVNS.

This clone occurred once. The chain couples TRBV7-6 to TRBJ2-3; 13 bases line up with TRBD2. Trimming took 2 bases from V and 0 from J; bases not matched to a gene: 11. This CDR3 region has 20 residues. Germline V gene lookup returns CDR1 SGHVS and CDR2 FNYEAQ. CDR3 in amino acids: CASSLRTSGSLPTSTDTQYF. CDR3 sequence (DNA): TGTGCCAGCAGCTTAAGGACTAGCGGGAGTCTCCCCACTAGCACAGATACGCAGTATTTT.

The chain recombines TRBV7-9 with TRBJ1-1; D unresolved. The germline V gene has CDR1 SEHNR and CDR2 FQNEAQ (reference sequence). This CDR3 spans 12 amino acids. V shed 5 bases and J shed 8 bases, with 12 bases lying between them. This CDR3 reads CASSRTEWEAFF. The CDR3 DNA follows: TGTGCCAGCAGCCGTACAGAGTGGGAAGCTTTCTTT.

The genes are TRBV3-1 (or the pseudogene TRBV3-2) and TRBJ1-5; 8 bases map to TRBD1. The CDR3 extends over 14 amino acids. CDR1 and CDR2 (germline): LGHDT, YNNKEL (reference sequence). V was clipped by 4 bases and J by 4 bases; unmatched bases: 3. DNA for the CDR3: TGTGCCAGCAGCCCCCGACAGGGGAATCAGCCCCAGCATTTT. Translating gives CASSPRQGNQPQHF.

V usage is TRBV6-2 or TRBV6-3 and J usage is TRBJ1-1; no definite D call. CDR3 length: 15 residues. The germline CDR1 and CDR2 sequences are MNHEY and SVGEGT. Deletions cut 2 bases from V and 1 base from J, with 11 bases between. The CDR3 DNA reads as TGTGCCAGCAGTTACATCCAGGTGAGGAACACTGAAGCTTTCTTT. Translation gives CASSYIQVRNTEAFF.

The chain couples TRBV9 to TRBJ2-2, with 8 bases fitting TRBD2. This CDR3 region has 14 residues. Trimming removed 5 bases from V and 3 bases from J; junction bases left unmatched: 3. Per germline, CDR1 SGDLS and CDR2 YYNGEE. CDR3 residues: CASRGLGDTGELFF. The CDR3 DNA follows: TGTGCCAGCAGGGGACTAGGCGACACCGGGGAGCTGTTTTTT.

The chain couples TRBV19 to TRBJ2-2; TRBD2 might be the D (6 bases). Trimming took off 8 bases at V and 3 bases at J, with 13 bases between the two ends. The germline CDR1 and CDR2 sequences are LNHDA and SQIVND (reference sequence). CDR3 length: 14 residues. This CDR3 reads CASVGPGDTGELFF. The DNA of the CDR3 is TGTGCCAGTGTAGGGCCGGGGGACACCGGGGAGCTGTTTTTT.

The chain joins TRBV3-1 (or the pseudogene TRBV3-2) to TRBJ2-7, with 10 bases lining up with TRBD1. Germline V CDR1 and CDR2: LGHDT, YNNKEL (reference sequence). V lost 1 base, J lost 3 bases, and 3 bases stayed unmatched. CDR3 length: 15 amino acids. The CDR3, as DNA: TGTGCCAGCAGCCAAGGTTGGACAGGGGGCTACGAGCAGTACTTC. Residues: CASSQGWTGGYEQYF.

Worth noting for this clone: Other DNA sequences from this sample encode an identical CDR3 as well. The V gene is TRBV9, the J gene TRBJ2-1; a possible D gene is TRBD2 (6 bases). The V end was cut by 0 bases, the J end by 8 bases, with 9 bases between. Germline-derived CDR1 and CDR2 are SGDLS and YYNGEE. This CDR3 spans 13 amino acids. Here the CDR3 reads CASSVAPGDEQFF. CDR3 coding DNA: TGTGCCAGCAGCGTAGCCCCGGGGGATGAGCAGTTCTTC. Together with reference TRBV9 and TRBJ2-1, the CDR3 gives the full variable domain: DSGVTQTPKHLITATGQRVTLRCSPRSGDLSVYWYQQSLDQGLQFLIQYYNGEERAKGNILERFSAQQFPDLHSELNLSSLELGDSALYFCASSVAPGDEQFFGPGTRLTVL.

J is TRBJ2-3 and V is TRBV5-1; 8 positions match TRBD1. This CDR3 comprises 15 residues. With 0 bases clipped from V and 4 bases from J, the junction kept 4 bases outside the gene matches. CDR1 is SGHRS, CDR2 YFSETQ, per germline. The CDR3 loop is CASSLGAGGPDTQYF. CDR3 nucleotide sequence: TGCGCCAGCAGCTTGGGTGCAGGGGGCCCAGATACGCAGTATTTT.

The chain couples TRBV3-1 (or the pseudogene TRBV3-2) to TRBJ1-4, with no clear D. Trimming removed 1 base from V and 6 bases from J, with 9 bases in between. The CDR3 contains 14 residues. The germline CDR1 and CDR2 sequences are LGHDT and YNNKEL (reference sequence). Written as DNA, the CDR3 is TGTGCCAGCAGCCAAGCTTCCACAGATGAAAAACTGTTTTTT. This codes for CASSQASTDEKLFF.

The DNA of the CDR3 is TGTGCCTGGGGAACCGGACAGATCGGCTACGAGCAGTACTTC. Translation gives CAWGTGQIGYEQYF. V is TRBV30 and J is TRBJ2-7; tentatively, D is TRBD1 (6 bases). This CDR3 region has 14 residues. Germline CDR1 reads GTSNPN; CDR2 reads SVGIG (reference sequence). Deletions cut 5 bases from V and 3 bases from J, with 17 bases between.

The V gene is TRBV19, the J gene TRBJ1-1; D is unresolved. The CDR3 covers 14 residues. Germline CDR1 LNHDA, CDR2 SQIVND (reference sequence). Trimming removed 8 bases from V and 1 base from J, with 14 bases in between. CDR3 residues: CASWRREGNTEAFF. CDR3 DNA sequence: TGTGCCAGTTGGCGCCGGGAGGGGAACACTGAAGCTTTCTTT.

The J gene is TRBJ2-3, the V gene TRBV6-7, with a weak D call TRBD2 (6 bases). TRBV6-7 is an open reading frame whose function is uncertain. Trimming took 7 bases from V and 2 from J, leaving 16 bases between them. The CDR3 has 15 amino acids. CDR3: CASNPSERATDTQYF. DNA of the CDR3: TGTGCCAGCAACCCCTCGGAGCGGGCCACAGATACGCAGTATTTT.

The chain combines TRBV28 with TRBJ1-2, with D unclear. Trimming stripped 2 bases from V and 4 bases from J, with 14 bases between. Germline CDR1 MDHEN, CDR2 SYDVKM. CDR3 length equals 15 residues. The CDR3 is CASSLINSVPYGYTF. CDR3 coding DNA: TGTGCCAGCAGTTTAATAAATTCAGTTCCCTATGGCTACACCTTC.

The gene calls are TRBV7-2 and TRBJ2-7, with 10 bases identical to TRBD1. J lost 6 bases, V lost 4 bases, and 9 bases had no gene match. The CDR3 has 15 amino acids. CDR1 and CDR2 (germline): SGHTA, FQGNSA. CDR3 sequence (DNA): TGTGCCAGCAGCTCGGTCCCGGGACAGGGGATCGAGCAGTACTTC. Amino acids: CASSSVPGQGIEQYF.

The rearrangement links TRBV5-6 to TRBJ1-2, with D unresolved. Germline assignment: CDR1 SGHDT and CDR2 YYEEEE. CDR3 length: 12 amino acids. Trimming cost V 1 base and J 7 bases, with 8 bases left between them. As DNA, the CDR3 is TGTGCCAGCAGCTTGTCGCGGGTTGGCTACACCTTC. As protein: CASSLSRVGYTF.

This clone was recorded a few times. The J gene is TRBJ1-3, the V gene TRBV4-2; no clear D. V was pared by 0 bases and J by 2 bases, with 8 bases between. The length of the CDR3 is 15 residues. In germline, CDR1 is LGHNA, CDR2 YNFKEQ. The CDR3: CASSQDGGPGNTIYF. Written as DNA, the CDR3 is TGTGCCAGCAGCCAAGACGGTGGGCCTGGAAACACCATATATTTT.

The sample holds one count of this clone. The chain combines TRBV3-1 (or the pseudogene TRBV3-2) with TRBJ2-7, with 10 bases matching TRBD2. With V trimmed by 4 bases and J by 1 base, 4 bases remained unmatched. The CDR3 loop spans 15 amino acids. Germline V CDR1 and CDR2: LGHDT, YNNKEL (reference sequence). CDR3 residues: CASSRRTSGSYEQYF. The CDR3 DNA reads TGTGCCAGCAGCCGACGGACTAGCGGTTCCTACGAGCAGTACTTC.

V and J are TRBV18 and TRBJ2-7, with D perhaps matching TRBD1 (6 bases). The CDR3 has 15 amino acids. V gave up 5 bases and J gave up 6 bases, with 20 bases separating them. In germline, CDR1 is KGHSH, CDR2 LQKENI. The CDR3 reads CASSESLAGVGEQYF. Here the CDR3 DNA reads TGTGCCAGCTCAGAAAGCTTGGCAGGGGTGGGCGAGCAGTACTTC.

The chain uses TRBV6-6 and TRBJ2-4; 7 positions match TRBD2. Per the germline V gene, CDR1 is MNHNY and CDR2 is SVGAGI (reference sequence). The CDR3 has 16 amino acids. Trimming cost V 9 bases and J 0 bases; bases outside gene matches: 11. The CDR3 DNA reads TGTGCCAGTAGTAATGGCGGGAGTACAGCCAAAAACATTCAGTACTTC. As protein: CASSNGGSTAKNIQYF.

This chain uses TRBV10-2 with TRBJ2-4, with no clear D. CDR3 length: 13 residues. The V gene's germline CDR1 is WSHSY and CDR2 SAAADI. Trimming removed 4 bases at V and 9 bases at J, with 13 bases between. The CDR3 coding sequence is TGCGCCAGCAGTGGTAGTGCCACCGGCATTCAGTACTTC. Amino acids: CASSGSATGIQYF.

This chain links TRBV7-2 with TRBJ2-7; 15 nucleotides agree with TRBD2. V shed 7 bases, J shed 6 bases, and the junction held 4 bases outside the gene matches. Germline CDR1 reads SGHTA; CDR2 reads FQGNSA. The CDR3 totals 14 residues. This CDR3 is CASTPGLAGGEQYF. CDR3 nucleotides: TGTGCCAGCACGCCGGGACTAGCGGGAGGCGAGCAGTACTTC.

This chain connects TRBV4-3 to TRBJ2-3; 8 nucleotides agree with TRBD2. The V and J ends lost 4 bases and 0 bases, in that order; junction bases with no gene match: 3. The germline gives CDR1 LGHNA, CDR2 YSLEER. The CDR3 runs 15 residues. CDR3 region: CASSRRLASTDTQYF. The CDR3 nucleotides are TGCGCCAGCAGCCGACGACTAGCGAGCACAGATACGCAGTATTTT.